These T cell receptor beta chains were read from a single sample in a study of CD8 T cells in Susac syndrome. TCRdb recomputed calls from the immunoSEQ multiplex PCR reads with MiXCR, one row per CDR3 protein. Of some 120,000 distinct CDR3 sequences in the sample, around 94% were seen once. Sequenced sample: CD4+ T cells from PBMCs. These receptors originate from a human donor in good health. CDR3s include the opening cysteine and the closing phenylalanine or tryptophan. Fields, in order: D gene, clone size, J gene, V gene, CDR3 protein, CDR3 DNA. The D gene is left open where the match is weak. Part of the rows lack a size; the others show once, few, many or a class for expanded clones.

D gene: .; clone size: .; J gene: TRBJ2-1; V gene: TRBV3-1; CDR3 protein: CASSQGTSDINEQFF; CDR3 DNA: TGTGCCAGCAGCCAAGGCACTAGTGATATCAATGAGCAGTTCTTC
D gene: .; clone size: .; J gene: TRBJ2-3; V gene: TRBV20-1; CDR3 protein: CSARGPLKGGADTQYF; CDR3 DNA: TGCAGTGCTAGAGGTCCCCTTAAGGGTGGGGCAGATACGCAGTATTTT
D gene: TRBD1; clone size: .; J gene: TRBJ2-3; V gene: TRBV12-3/TRBV12-4; CDR3 protein: CASSQAGQGALPRTDTQYF; CDR3 DNA: TGTGCCAGCAGCCAGGCTGGACAGGGGGCATTACCTCGCACAGATACGCAGTATTTT
D gene: .; clone size: .; J gene: TRBJ2-1; V gene: TRBV29-1; CDR3 protein: CSAAPLVAISQFF; CDR3 DNA: TGCAGCGCCGCCCCACTTGTGGCTATCTCCCAATTCTTC
D gene: .; clone size: .; J gene: TRBJ2-3; V gene: TRBV7-8; CDR3 protein: CASSLAITDTQYF; CDR3 DNA: TGTGCCAGCAGCTTAGCCATCACAGATACGCAGTATTTT
D gene: .; clone size: .; J gene: TRBJ2-3; V gene: TRBV2; CDR3 protein: CASRDRGDTQYF; CDR3 DNA: TGTGCCAGCAGGGACCGAGGGGATACGCAGTATTTT
D gene: .; clone size: .; J gene: TRBJ1-2; V gene: TRBV29-1; CDR3 protein: CSVRPGDGYTF; CDR3 DNA: TGCAGCGTGAGACCAGGGGATGGCTACACCTTC
D gene: .; clone size: .; J gene: TRBJ1-5; V gene: TRBV6-5; CDR3 protein: CASSYSITTVSNQPQHF; CDR3 DNA: TGTGCCAGCAGTTACTCGATCACAACGGTTAGCAATCAGCCCCAGCATTTT
D gene: .; clone size: once; J gene: TRBJ2-7; V gene: TRBV7-9; CDR3 protein: CASSPELGSYEQYF; CDR3 DNA: TGTGCCAGCAGCCCCGAGTTGGGATCCTACGAGCAGTACTTC
D gene: .; clone size: .; J gene: TRBJ2-6; V gene: TRBV4-1; CDR3 protein: CASSQVLEGHSYSGANVLTF; CDR3 DNA: TGCGCCAGCAGCCAAGTCCTAGAAGGCCATTCGTACTCTGGGGCCAACGTCCTGACTTTC
D gene: .; clone size: .; J gene: TRBJ2-3; V gene: TRBV5-6; CDR3 protein: CASSMAGRFTDTQYF; CDR3 DNA: TGTGCCAGCAGCATGGCGGGACGATTTACGGATACGCAGTATTTT
D gene: .; clone size: .; J gene: TRBJ2-7; V gene: TRBV20-1; CDR3 protein: CSASDGDYEQYF; CDR3 DNA: TGCAGTGCTAGTGATGGGGACTACGAGCAGTACTTC
D gene: TRBD1; clone size: .; J gene: TRBJ2-6; V gene: TRBV2; CDR3 protein: CASSQLGQWGAVFSGANVLTF; CDR3 DNA: TGTGCCAGCAGCCAATTGGGACAGTGGGGAGCTGTTTTCTCTGGGGCCAACGTCCTGACTTTC
D gene: TRBD2; clone size: .; J gene: TRBJ2-7; V gene: TRBV14; CDR3 protein: CASSQGSGRLDWEQYF; CDR3 DNA: TGTGCCAGCAGCCAGGGGAGCGGGAGACTCGATTGGGAGCAGTACTTC
D gene: .; clone size: .; J gene: TRBJ1-2; V gene: TRBV29-1; CDR3 protein: CSVVGVNYGYTF; CDR3 DNA: TGCAGCGTTGTTGGAGTCAACTATGGCTACACCTTC
D gene: TRBD1; clone size: .; J gene: TRBJ1-1; V gene: TRBV20-1; CDR3 protein: CSARPTGRDEAFF; CDR3 DNA: TGCAGTGCTAGACCGACAGGGAGAGATGAAGCTTTCTTT
D gene: TRBD2; clone size: .; J gene: TRBJ2-1; V gene: TRBV2; CDR3 protein: CASSEFGSGTAIEQFF; CDR3 DNA: TGTGCCAGCAGTGAATTTGGTAGCGGGACGGCGATTGAGCAGTTCTTC
D gene: .; clone size: .; J gene: TRBJ2-3; V gene: TRBV7-2; CDR3 protein: CASSVQVAGTDTQYF; CDR3 DNA: TGTGCCAGCAGCGTACAGGTAGCGGGCACAGATACGCAGTATTTT
D gene: .; clone size: .; J gene: TRBJ2-5; V gene: TRBV11-2; CDR3 protein: CASSFNSETQYF; CDR3 DNA: TGTGCCAGCAGCTTCAATAGCGAGACCCAGTACTTC
D gene: .; clone size: .; J gene: TRBJ1-2; V gene: TRBV29-1; CDR3 protein: CSVSDRSGYTF; CDR3 DNA: TGCAGCGTCTCAGATCGGAGCGGCTACACCTTC
D gene: TRBD1; clone size: .; J gene: TRBJ1-5; V gene: TRBV20-1; CDR3 protein: CSARDLTGSMGPQHF; CDR3 DNA: TGCAGTGCTAGAGATCTGACAGGGAGCATGGGGCCCCAGCATTTT
D gene: .; clone size: .; J gene: TRBJ1-1; V gene: TRBV10-3; CDR3 protein: CAISESTEAFF; CDR3 DNA: TGTGCCATCAGTGAGTCAACTGAAGCTTTCTTT
D gene: TRBD1; clone size: .; J gene: TRBJ1-1; V gene: TRBV25-1; CDR3 protein: CASSAGGWVTEAFF; CDR3 DNA: TGTGCCAGCAGTGCAGGGGGGTGGGTCACTGAAGCTTTCTTT
D gene: TRBD2; clone size: .; J gene: TRBJ2-5; V gene: TRBV6-5; CDR3 protein: CASRPTSGTQETQYF; CDR3 DNA: TGTGCCAGCAGACCAACTAGCGGGACCCAAGAGACCCAGTACTTC
D gene: TRBD2; clone size: .; J gene: TRBJ2-2; V gene: TRBV5-1; CDR3 protein: CASSLGTSGRTWGTGELFF; CDR3 DNA: TGCGCCAGCAGCCTCGGGACTAGCGGGAGAACATGGGGGACCGGGGAGCTGTTTTTT
D gene: TRBD2; clone size: .; J gene: TRBJ2-3; V gene: TRBV29-1; CDR3 protein: CSVEDWASGRSDTQYF; CDR3 DNA: TGCAGCGTTGAAGATTGGGCTAGCGGGCGCTCAGATACGCAGTATTTT
D gene: .; clone size: .; J gene: TRBJ1-5; V gene: TRBV4-3; CDR3 protein: CASSQERGGQPQHF; CDR3 DNA: TGCGCCAGCAGCCAAGAGAGGGGGGGCCAGCCCCAGCATTTT
D gene: TRBD1; clone size: .; J gene: TRBJ1-1; V gene: TRBV5-1; CDR3 protein: CASSASGTGGTEAFF; CDR3 DNA: TGCGCCAGCAGCGCCTCCGGGACAGGGGGCACTGAAGCTTTCTTT
D gene: .; clone size: .; J gene: TRBJ2-4; V gene: TRBV20-1; CDR3 protein: CSARDYGGNIQYF; CDR3 DNA: TGCAGTGCTAGAGATTATGGCGGAAACATTCAGTACTTC
D gene: .; clone size: few; J gene: TRBJ2-2; V gene: TRBV7-2; CDR3 protein: CASSWNTGELFF; CDR3 DNA: TGTGCCAGCAGCTGGAACACCGGGGAGCTGTTTTTT
D gene: .; clone size: .; J gene: TRBJ2-4; V gene: TRBV14; CDR3 protein: CASSLGGDLAKNIQYF; CDR3 DNA: TGTGCCAGCAGCCTCGGCGGAGACTTAGCCAAAAACATTCAGTACTTC
D gene: .; clone size: .; J gene: TRBJ1-1; V gene: TRBV19; CDR3 protein: CASSIEGRNTEAFF; CDR3 DNA: TGTGCCAGTAGTATCGAGGGGCGGAACACTGAAGCTTTCTTT
D gene: .; clone size: .; J gene: TRBJ1-1; V gene: TRBV30; CDR3 protein: CAWSPRRGAKNTEAFF; CDR3 DNA: TGTGCCTGGAGTCCCAGGAGGGGGGCGAAGAACACTGAAGCTTTCTTT
D gene: TRBD1; clone size: once; J gene: TRBJ2-7; V gene: TRBV24-1; CDR3 protein: CATSDSMTGFGRYF; CDR3 DNA: TGTGCCACCAGTGATTCGATGACAGGGTTTGGTCGGTACTTC
D gene: .; clone size: .; J gene: TRBJ1-2; V gene: TRBV5-1; CDR3 protein: CASAQGRNGYTF; CDR3 DNA: TGCGCCAGCGCCCAGGGTAGGAATGGCTACACCTTC
D gene: .; clone size: .; J gene: TRBJ1-2; V gene: TRBV3-1; CDR3 protein: CASSQDRRYTF; CDR3 DNA: TGTGCCAGCAGCCAAGATAGGCGCTACACCTTC
D gene: .; clone size: .; J gene: TRBJ2-7; V gene: TRBV3-1; CDR3 protein: CASSQEKPGAPYEQYF; CDR3 DNA: TGTGCCAGCAGCCAAGAAAAGCCGGGAGCCCCCTACGAGCAGTACTTC
D gene: .; clone size: .; J gene: TRBJ1-1; V gene: TRBV3-1; CDR3 protein: CASSPWGGNIGDTEAFF; CDR3 DNA: TGTGCCAGCAGCCCCTGGGGAGGAAATATTGGGGACACTGAAGCTTTCTTT
D gene: .; clone size: .; J gene: TRBJ2-5; V gene: TRBV7-2; CDR3 protein: CASSSGEASQTQYF; CDR3 DNA: TGTGCCAGCAGCTCGGGGGAGGCCAGTCAGACCCAGTACTTC
D gene: .; clone size: once; J gene: TRBJ2-7; V gene: TRBV7-2; CDR3 protein: CASTAYLATHEQYF; CDR3 DNA: TGTGCCAGCACCGCTTATCTAGCGACTCACGAGCAGTACTTC
D gene: .; clone size: .; J gene: TRBJ2-7; V gene: TRBV12-3/TRBV12-4; CDR3 protein: CASGYPVGYRYEQYF; CDR3 DNA: TGTGCCAGCGGCTACCCTGTTGGGTACCGATACGAGCAGTACTTC
D gene: .; clone size: .; J gene: TRBJ2-5; V gene: TRBV20-1; CDR3 protein: CSAYGLYAETQYF; CDR3 DNA: TGCAGTGCTTACGGGCTTTACGCGGAGACCCAGTACTTC
D gene: .; clone size: .; J gene: TRBJ1-2; V gene: TRBV14; CDR3 protein: CASSQAGTRAYGYTF; CDR3 DNA: TGTGCCAGCAGCCAAGCGGGCACCAGGGCCTATGGCTACACCTTC
D gene: .; clone size: once; J gene: TRBJ2-7; V gene: TRBV3-1; CDR3 protein: CASSRQSGTAAEYF; CDR3 DNA: TGTGCCAGCAGCCGGCAAAGTGGGACGGCAGCCGAGTACTTC
D gene: .; clone size: .; J gene: TRBJ1-5; V gene: TRBV10-3; CDR3 protein: CAIRPTGQGQPQHF; CDR3 DNA: TGTGCCATCAGACCCACAGGCCAGGGCCAGCCCCAGCATTTT
D gene: .; clone size: .; J gene: TRBJ1-1; V gene: TRBV6-5; CDR3 protein: CASSKGGTEAFF; CDR3 DNA: TGTGCCAGCAGTAAGGGGGGCACTGAAGCTTTCTTT
D gene: .; clone size: .; J gene: TRBJ1-5; V gene: TRBV6-1; CDR3 protein: CASSDIAGNQPQHF; CDR3 DNA: TGTGCCAGCAGTGATATAGCGGGGAATCAGCCCCAGCATTTT
D gene: .; clone size: .; J gene: TRBJ2-7; V gene: TRBV12-3/TRBV12-4; CDR3 protein: CASSLAGNYEQYF; CDR3 DNA: TGTGCCAGCAGTTTAGCAGGGAACTACGAGCAGTACTTC
D gene: TRBD2; clone size: .; J gene: TRBJ2-7; V gene: TRBV7-2; CDR3 protein: CASSYLLAGTYEQYF; CDR3 DNA: TGTGCCAGCAGCTACCTCCTAGCGGGAACTTACGAGCAGTACTTC